Described below is a single T cell receptor (beta chain) sequence and its context. Germline loops: CDR1 LNHDA, CDR2 SQIVND (reference sequence). With 5 bases clipped from V and 5 bases from J, the junction kept 8 bases outside the gene matches. This CDR3 comprises 15 residues. These data are taken from a study of blood T cell repertoires in COVID-19. The overall study: PBMCs, B-cell-depleted T cells, or T cells were the source of the cDNA or gDNA that made up the material.

The age range of participants was about 18 to 100 years, with residence in about two dozen US areas. Clinical history reported by participants formed the basis on which cohorts were assigned. A PCR-confirmed or clinician-diagnosed COVID-19 case had contacted exposed participants within 2 weeks of entry. Clones were read by immunoSEQ multiplex PCR, and TCRdb kept only the in-frame ones, dropping some. In the table there are about 280,000 clones, around 93% of which are singletons. The specimen was PBMCs or T cells enriched from blood (not recorded which). This TCR came from a man in his forties who had been exposed to COVID-19. The chain has TRBV19 and TRBJ2-5; 10 nucleotides agree with TRBD1. The CDR3 coding sequence is TGTGCCAGTAGTCCCCGGACAGGGGGGAGCGAGACCCAGTACTTC. It is translated as CASSPRTGGSETQYF. Full variable domain (rest looked up from reference TRBV19 and TRBJ2-5): DGGITQSPKYLFRKEGQNVTLSCEQNLNHDAMYWYRQDPGQGLRLIYYSQIVNDFQKGDIAEGYSVSREKKESFPLTVTSAQKNPTAFYLCASSPRTGGSETQYFGPGTRLLVL.